The rows below give T cell receptor beta chains drawn from one sample of a study of blood T cell repertoires in COVID-19. Clones were read by immunoSEQ multiplex PCR, and TCRdb kept only the in-frame ones, dropping some. In the table there are more than 200,000 clones, approximately 83% of which are singletons. The sample consisted of peripheral blood. The receptor source for this set is a woman aged 40 to 50 with active or convalescent COVID-19. The CDR3 runs from the conserved cysteine through the conserved F or W. A D gene is named only where the DNA matches it firmly. Not every row has a clone size; where given, it reads once, few, many or a size class.

TRBV27	TRBJ2-7	NA	NA	CASSANGGLAYEQYF	TGTGCCAGCAGTGCAAACGGGGGGCTCGCCTACGAGCAGTACTTC
TRBV18	TRBJ1-1	NA	TRBD1	CASSRTGGSGNTEAFF	TGTGCCAGCTCACGGACAGGGGGGAGCGGGAACACTGAAGCTTTCTTT
TRBV6-5	TRBJ1-2	NA	TRBD1	CASGVTGVPSYGYTF	TGTGCCAGCGGAGTTACAGGGGTTCCGAGCTATGGCTACACCTTC
TRBV6-6	TRBJ1-2	NA	TRBD1	CASSYTTGGDGGYTF	TGTGCCAGCAGTTACACGACAGGGGGCGACGGTGGCTACACCTTC
TRBV18	TRBJ2-2	many	TRBD1	CASSPPTTGRGTGELFF	TGTGCCAGCTCACCACCGACGACAGGGCGTGGTACCGGGGAGCTGTTTTTT
TRBV27	TRBJ2-5	NA	NA	CASSPATRKGGETQYF	TGTGCCAGCAGTCCCGCGACTAGAAAGGGCGGGGAGACCCAGTACTTC
TRBV27	TRBJ2-7	NA	TRBD1	CASSWTGTPYEQYF	TGTGCCAGCAGTTGGACAGGGACCCCATACGAGCAGTACTTC
TRBV7-3	TRBJ2-3	NA	TRBD2	CASSSLAGGRADTQYF	TGTGCCAGCAGCTCACTAGCGGGGGGGAGAGCAGATACGCAGTATTTT
TRBV30	TRBJ2-7	NA	NA	CAWRPQGNYYEQYF	TGTGCCTGGAGGCCCCAGGGGAATTACTACGAGCAGTACTTC
TRBV15	TRBJ2-3	few	TRBD1	CATSRRDRGTDTQYF	TGTGCCACCAGCAGGAGGGACAGAGGCACAGATACGCAGTATTTT
TRBV7-9	TRBJ1-2	NA	NA	CASSLGQGDYGYTF	TGTGCCAGCAGCTTGGGCCAAGGTGACTATGGCTACACCTTC
TRBV23-1	TRBJ1-5	NA	NA	CASSQSLRDYSNQPQHF	TGCGCCAGCAGTCAATCCTTGCGGGATTATAGCAATCAGCCCCAGCATTTT
TRBV30	TRBJ1-1	NA	NA	CAWRDGAWDRANTEAFF	TGTGCCTGGAGGGATGGGGCGTGGGATCGAGCGAACACTGAAGCTTTCTTT
TRBV5-4	TRBJ2-5	NA	NA	CASRGETQVVETQYF	TGTGCCAGCAGGGGCGAGACCCAGGTGGTAGAGACCCAGTACTTC
TRBV5-6	TRBJ1-1	NA	NA	CASSPRTAAEAFF	TGTGCCAGCAGCCCAAGGACAGCTGCTGAAGCTTTCTTT
TRBV24-1	TRBJ1-5	NA	NA	CATQQGIYSNQPQHF	TGTGCCACCCAACAGGGTATATATAGCAATCAGCCCCAGCATTTT
TRBV28	TRBJ1-4	NA	NA	CASSGRDPGREKLFF	TGTGCCAGCAGTGGCCGGGACCCCGGGAGGGAAAAACTGTTTTTT
TRBV19	TRBJ2-7	NA	TRBD2	CASSKAGGPYEQYF	TGTGCCAGTAGTAAAGCGGGGGGGCCCTACGAGCAGTACTTC
TRBV5-4	TRBJ2-7	NA	TRBD1	CASSPGQGRGEQYF	TGTGCCAGCAGTCCCGGACAGGGCAGGGGCGAGCAGTACTTC
TRBV13	TRBJ2-1	NA	NA	CASSQGLDNEQFF	TGTGCCAGCAGCCAGGGACTGGACAATGAGCAGTTCTTC
TRBV5-3	TRBJ2-5	NA	TRBD2	CARSLETSGDRETQYF	TGTGCCAGAAGCTTGGAAACTAGCGGAGATCGGGAGACCCAGTACTTC
TRBV14	TRBJ1-2	few	NA	CASSHGVTYGYTF	TGTGCCAGCAGCCACGGGGTAACCTATGGCTACACCTTC
TRBV28	TRBJ2-2	NA	TRBD2	CASSYLLAGSPTGELFF	TGTGCCAGCAGTTATCTGTTAGCGGGAAGCCCCACCGGGGAGCTGTTTTTT
TRBV29-1	TRBJ2-7	NA	TRBD1	CSVEAGTGRREQYF	TGCAGCGTTGAAGCTGGGACAGGGCGTCGCGAGCAGTACTTC
TRBV3-1/TRBV3-2	TRBJ2-1	once	TRBD2	CASSQGLANNEQFF	TGTGCCAGCAGCCAGGGACTAGCGAACAATGAGCAGTTCTTC
TRBV24-1	TRBJ2-5	NA	TRBD1	CATSDPRDRARETQYF	TGTGCCACCAGTGATCCCCGGGACAGGGCGAGGGAGACCCAGTACTTC
TRBV6-5	TRBJ1-4	once	NA	CASTQGGTNEKLFF	TGTGCCAGCACGCAGGGAGGGACTAATGAAAAACTGTTTTTT
TRBV18	TRBJ1-3	NA	NA	CASSPSLTSLNSGNTIYF	TGTGCCAGCTCACCGTCGCTAACCTCTTTAAACTCTGGAAACACCATATATTTT
TRBV15	TRBJ2-3	NA	TRBD1	CATSRGGGTGADTQYF	TGTGCCACCAGCAGGGGGGGAGGGACAGGGGCAGATACGCAGTATTTT
TRBV28	TRBJ2-5	NA	TRBD2	CASRASGGARQETQYF	TGTGCCAGCAGGGCTAGCGGGGGGGCTAGGCAAGAGACCCAGTACTTC
TRBV5-1	TRBJ1-1	NA	NA	CASTDSLDTEAFF	TGCGCCAGTACGGACTCGCTGGACACTGAAGCTTTCTTT
TRBV6-6	TRBJ2-3	NA	TRBD2	CASSYRLAGGGNTQYF	TGTGCCAGCAGTTACAGGCTAGCGGGGGGTGGAAATACGCAGTATTTT
TRBV5-1	TRBJ2-5	NA	NA	CASSPAGAQETQYF	TGCGCCAGCAGCCCGGCTGGGGCACAAGAGACCCAGTACTTC
TRBV12-3/TRBV12-4	TRBJ1-2	NA	NA	CASRPGNNGGYTF	TGTGCCAGCAGACCCGGGAACAACGGTGGCTACACCTTC
TRBV5-1	TRBJ1-1	NA	NA	CASSLSGEAEAFF	TGCGCCAGCAGCTTGTCAGGGGAAGCTGAAGCTTTCTTT
TRBV19	TRBJ2-3	NA	TRBD1	CASSTPRGQGTTDTQYF	TGTGCCAGTAGTACCCCCCGGGGACAGGGAACGACAGATACGCAGTATTTT
TRBV2	TRBJ2-7	NA	NA	CASSGDYGSSYEQYF	TGTGCCAGCAGTGGGGATTATGGGAGCTCCTACGAGCAGTACTTC
TRBV11-3	TRBJ2-7	NA	TRBD2	CASSFWASGRGGEQYF	TGTGCCAGCAGCTTTTGGGCTAGCGGGAGGGGAGGGGAGCAGTACTTC